What follows are 23 T cell receptor beta chains derived from one specimen sequenced in a study of early T cells in non-severe SARS-CoV-2 infection. A single record per CDR3 protein comes from TCRdb applying MiXCR to the 5' RACE reads. The sample yields fewer than 80,000 distinct CDR3 sequences, 8.5% to 10% seen once. The sample consisted of whole blood. These receptors were collected from an adult who was a healthcare worker with PCR-confirmed SARS-CoV-2 infection or an uninfected control (not recorded which).

This clonotype was picked up many times. This chain links TRBV5-1 with TRBJ2-5; 9 bases agree with TRBD2. Germline CDR1 and CDR2: SGHRS and YFSETQ. The CDR3 has 14 residues. Trimming removed 2 bases from V and 4 bases from J; junction bases left unmatched: 3. CDR3 bases: TGCGCCAGCAGCTTCGCGGGAGGGATAGAGACCCAGTACTTC. Translated, it gives CASSFAGGIETQYF.

This clonotype was counted ten times or more. CDR3 region: CSATNPRQGASYEQYF. The CDR3 DNA is TGCAGTGCTACCAACCCTCGACAGGGGGCTTCCTACGAGCAGTACTTC. This sequence joins TRBV20-1 and TRBJ2-7; 10 bases map to TRBD1. The CDR3 is made up of 16 amino acids. Germline CDR1 is DFQATT and CDR2 is SNEGSKA (reference sequence). J lost 1 base, V lost 4 bases, and 10 bases had no gene match.

The table lists this clonotype with a few counts. V gene TRBV5-4 combines with J gene TRBJ2-7, with TRBD1 identical over 7 bases. Germline trimming cut 4 bases from V and 4 bases from J; bases unmatched to any gene: 11. CDR1 SGHNT and CDR2 YYREEE come from the germline V gene (reference sequence). This CDR3 is 15 amino acids long. This chain's CDR3 is CASSAPDRVRYEQYF. CDR3 DNA sequence: TGTGCCAGCAGCGCCCCAGACAGGGTTCGGTACGAGCAGTACTTC.

This clonotype has only a few counts. The chain is built from TRBV7-9 and TRBJ2-7; 7 bases match TRBD2. V lost 6 bases and J lost 1; bases outside the gene matches: 6. Germline V gives CDR1 SEHNR, CDR2 FQNEAQ (reference sequence). This CDR3 is 14 amino acids long. The CDR3 region is CASRLGGGSYEQYF. DNA of the CDR3: TGTGCCAGCAGACTGGGCGGGGGATCCTACGAGCAGTACTTC.

J is TRBJ2-1 and V is TRBV11-2; tentative D call: TRBD2 (5 bases). The CDR3 covers 16 residues. The germline V and J ends were trimmed by 4 bases and 5 bases, with 18 bases remaining between them. Germline CDR1 reads SGHAT; CDR2 reads FQNNGV. The CDR3 DNA reads as TGTGCCAGCAGCTCCATAGGTGGGAGCCAACACAATGAGCAGTTCTTC. It yields the protein CASSSIGGSQHNEQFF.

This clonotype appeared a few times. V is TRBV7-9 and J is TRBJ1-1; D remains ambiguous. Germline V CDR1 and CDR2: SEHNR, FQNEAQ (reference sequence). Deletions cut 5 bases from V and 5 bases from J, with 18 bases between. The CDR3 length is 15 residues. CDR3 loop: CASSEPDPGGTEAFF. The DNA for the CDR3 is TGTGCCAGCAGCGAACCAGACCCCGGAGGGACTGAAGCTTTCTTT.

This chain links TRBV7-2 with TRBJ2-7; D not certain. With 4 bases removed from V and 3 bases from J, the gap between germline ends came to 13 bases. The germline CDR1 and CDR2 sequences are SGHTA and FQGNSA. The CDR3 loop spans 14 amino acids. This CDR3 reads CASSSRVGFYEQYF. The CDR3 DNA is TGTGCCAGCAGCTCCCGGGTAGGCTTCTACGAGCAGTACTTC. Complete variable domain (other parts from reference TRBV7-2 and TRBJ2-7): GAGVSQSPSNKVTEKGKDVELRCDPISGHTALYWYRQSLGQGLEFLIYFQGNSAPDKSGLPSDRFSAERTGGSVSTLTIQRTQQEDSAVYLCASSSRVGFYEQYFGPGTRLTVT.

This clonotype has ten or more counts. The chain has TRBV29-1 and TRBJ2-3; D not resolved. CDR1 and CDR2 (germline): SQVTM, ANQGSEA. The CDR3 is made up of 12 amino acids. V lost 6 bases and J 2 bases, leaving 9 bases between the germline ends. The DNA of the CDR3 is TGCAGCGTCGAAAAGGACACAGATACGCAGTATTTT. Its protein product is CSVEKDTDTQYF.

In this sample, this clonotype turned up many times. This chain connects TRBV29-1 to TRBJ2-7, with TRBD2 as a possible D gene (5 bases). The germline V and J ends were trimmed by 5 bases and 3 bases, with 14 bases remaining between them. From germline, CDR1 is SQVTM and CDR2 ANQGSEA. The CDR3 has 13 amino acids. Here the CDR3 reads CSVRTGESYEQYF. CDR3 in DNA: TGCAGCGTTAGGACTGGGGAGAGCTACGAGCAGTACTTC.

This clonotype has more than one count but fewer than ten. The V gene is TRBV3-1, the J gene TRBJ2-3, with D perhaps matching TRBD1 or TRBD2 (5 bases each). The CDR3 loop spans 15 amino acids. V was shortened by 7 bases and J by 1 base, with 15 bases between the two germline ends. CDR1 and CDR2 from the germline V gene are LGHDT and YNNKEL (reference sequence). CDR3 sequence reads: CASTPRDGGTDTQYF. In DNA form, the CDR3 reads TGTGCCAGCACTCCGAGGGACGGAGGCACAGATACGCAGTATTTT.

This chain connects TRBV4-2 to TRBJ1-1; the D gene is possibly TRBD1 (5 bases). This CDR3 is 13 amino acids long. V was shortened by 4 bases and J by 5 bases, with 11 bases between the two germline ends. Per germline, CDR1 LGHNA and CDR2 YNFKEQ. The CDR3 sequence: CASSRPGFTEAFF. The CDR3 nucleotides read TGTGCCAGCAGCCGACCAGGGTTTACTGAAGCTTTCTTT.

The sample holds a few counts of this clonotype. The chain uses TRBV20-1 and TRBJ2-1, with a tentative D call TRBD2 (7 bases). From germline, CDR1 is DFQATT and CDR2 SNEGSKA (reference sequence). V was shortened by 5 bases and J by 2 bases, with 16 bases between the two germline ends. The CDR3 contains 15 residues. CDR3 protein: CSAQNRGRAYNEQFF. The CDR3 nucleotides are TGCAGTGCTCAAAATAGGGGGAGGGCCTACAATGAGCAGTTCTTC.

Many counts were recorded for this clonotype. V gene TRBV6-2 or TRBV6-3 combines with J gene TRBJ2-7; D might be TRBD2 (5 bases). Germline V lookup: CDR1 MNHEY, CDR2 SVGEGT. The length of the CDR3 is 14 residues. The ends were cut back, 0 bases at V and 2 bases at J, with 8 bases in the middle. The CDR3 bases are TGTGCCAGCAGTTACTCCGGGAACCCCTACGAGCAGTACTTC. It translates to CASSYSGNPYEQYF.

The CDR3 region has the DNA TGCGCCAGCAGCTTCGCTGGGGGGACAAATCAGCCCCAGCATTTT. Translating gives CASSFAGGTNQPQHF. The J gene is TRBJ1-5, the V gene TRBV5-1; D might be TRBD1 (6 bases). Germline CDR1 SGHRS, CDR2 YFSETQ. Between the trimmed V and J ends, which lost 2 bases and 4 bases, there was a span of 13 bases. This CDR3 region has 15 residues.

This clonotype has at least ten counts. The chain has TRBV5-4 and TRBJ1-1; D gene unclear. V was trimmed by 0 bases and J by 1 base, leaving 4 bases between them. There are 13 residues in the CDR3. CDR1 and CDR2 (germline): SGHNT, YYREEE (reference sequence). The CDR3 bases are TGTGCCAGCAGCTTGGAACAGAACACTGAAGCTTTCTTT. It encodes CASSLEQNTEAFF.

This chain links TRBV18 with TRBJ1-1; D may be TRBD1 (6 bases). V was cut by 0 bases and J by 1 base, with 9 bases left in between. Germline V gene data show CDR1 as KGHSH and CDR2 as LQKENI. The CDR3 totals 15 residues. In DNA, the CDR3 is TGTGCCAGCTCACCACCGACGGGGGCGAACACTGAAGCTTTCTTT. It codes for CASSPPTGANTEAFF.

The gene calls are TRBV25-1 and TRBJ2-7, with D maybe TRBD1 (5 bases). This CDR3 has 13 residues. Trimming removed 7 bases at V and 3 bases at J, with 13 bases between. Germline V gives CDR1 MGHDK, CDR2 SYGVNS. As DNA, the CDR3 is TGTGCCAGCATACCCAACGGACACTACGAGCAGTACTTC. It codes for CASIPNGHYEQYF.

This clonotype was counted at least ten times. At one boundary the junction diverges from the germline segment, which might be a read error. The V and J genes are TRBV20-1 and TRBJ1-6, with D unclear. The CDR3 is 16 amino acids. Per the germline V gene, CDR1 is DFQATT and CDR2 is SNEGSKA (reference sequence). The CDR3 here is CSARDLRLVGYSPLHF. The DNA of the CDR3 is TGCAGTGCTAGAGATCTCCGGTTGGTAGGATATTCACCCCTCCATTTT.

This clonotype was counted ten times or more. J is TRBJ2-3 and V is TRBV11-3; D call uncertain. With 7 bases removed from V and 6 bases from J, the gap between germline ends came to 14 bases. The CDR3 length is 13 residues. CDR1 is SGHNT and CDR2 is YENEEA in the germline V gene. Here the CDR3 reads CASTNPPGDTQYF. The CDR3 nucleotides are TGTGCCAGCACCAACCCCCCGGGCGATACGCAGTATTTT.

This clonotype was seen many times. The chain links TRBV24-1 to TRBJ2-3; D ambiguous. This CDR3 contains 14 residues. The germline V gene has CDR1 KGHDR and CDR2 SFDVKD. Trimming pared 5 bases from V and 2 bases from J, leaving 10 bases between. CDR3 sequence: CATSVVGITDTQYF. CDR3 bases: TGTGCCACCAGTGTTGTAGGAATCACAGATACGCAGTATTTT.

The table lists this clonotype with many counts. The V call is TRBV9, the J call TRBJ2-3, with TRBD2 matching 11 bases. Germline loops: CDR1 SGDLS, CDR2 YYNGEE. Germline trimming cut 3 bases from V and 0 bases from J; bases unmatched to any gene: 9. The CDR3 has 18 residues. The CDR3: CASSGGVTSGGSTDTQYF. The CDR3 DNA sequence: TGTGCCAGCAGCGGAGGGGTCACTAGCGGGGGTAGCACAGATACGCAGTATTTT.

A few counts support this clonotype. V usage is TRBV20-1 and J usage is TRBJ2-7, with D perhaps TRBD2 (6 bases). Trimming stripped 5 bases from V and 3 bases from J, with 20 bases between. This CDR3 region has 15 residues. Germline V gives CDR1 DFQATT, CDR2 SNEGSKA (reference sequence). The CDR3 sequence: CSAPIPRGGGYEQYF. The CDR3 nucleotides read TGCAGTGCTCCCATTCCGCGGGGAGGCGGCTACGAGCAGTACTTC.

This rearrangement joins TRBV20-1 to TRBJ2-1; 8 positions agree with TRBD2. The CDR3 consists of 15 residues. Germline V lookup: CDR1 DFQATT, CDR2 SNEGSKA (reference sequence). The J segment lost 6 bases and the V segment lost 1 base, leaving 8 bases of the junction unmatched. CDR3 in amino acids: CSARVPAGGGNEQFF. Written as DNA, the CDR3 is TGCAGTGCTAGAGTCCCTGCGGGAGGCGGCAATGAGCAGTTCTTC.